The entry below gives a single T cell receptor (beta chain) sequence along with its context. The time point here: baseline, week 1 (first vaccination visit). This sample's treatment: pre-vaccination baseline after standard-of-care therapy. Each of the donors came in with new WHO grade 3 or 4 astrocytomas that were IDH1-mutant and ATRX-lost. This record belongs to a study of a mutant IDH1 vaccine in newly diagnosed glioma. Study context: Standard pretreatment was either radiotherapy, temozolomide, or, for most, radiochemotherapy with temozolomide.

TCRdb keeps only in-frame clones here, not all; method: immunoSEQ multiplex PCR. This table holds 20,000 to 25,000 clones, roughly 93% found once. This CDR3 has 12 amino acids. Germline CDR1 SNHLY, CDR2 FYNNEI. The V end lost 6 bases, the J end lost 3 bases, and 9 bases lay between the germline ends. The starting material was PBMCs, obtained from a glioma patient treated with radiotherapy, temozolomide or both. The gene calls are TRBV2 and TRBJ2-7; D is undetermined. This TCR was sampled from a man aged 35-49 years with glioma. The CDR3 bases are TGTGCCAGCAGCAGCAGCCACTACGAGCAGTACTTC. Its protein product is CASSSSHYEQYF.